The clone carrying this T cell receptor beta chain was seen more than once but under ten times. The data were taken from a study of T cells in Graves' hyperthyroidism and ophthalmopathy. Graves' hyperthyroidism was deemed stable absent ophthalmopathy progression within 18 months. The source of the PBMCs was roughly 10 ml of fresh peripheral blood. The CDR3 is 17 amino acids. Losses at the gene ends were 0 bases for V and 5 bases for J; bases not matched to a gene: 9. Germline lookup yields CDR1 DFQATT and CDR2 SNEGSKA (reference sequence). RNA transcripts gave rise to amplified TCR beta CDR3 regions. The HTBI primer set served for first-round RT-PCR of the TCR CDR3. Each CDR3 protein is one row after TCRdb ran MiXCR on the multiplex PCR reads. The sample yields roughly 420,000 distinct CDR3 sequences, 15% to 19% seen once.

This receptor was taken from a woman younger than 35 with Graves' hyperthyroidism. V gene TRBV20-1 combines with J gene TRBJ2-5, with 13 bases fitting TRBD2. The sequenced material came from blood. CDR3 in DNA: TGCAGTGCTAGAGAAAAACCGGGACTAGCGGGGAGGGAGACCCAGTACTTC. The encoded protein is CSAREKPGLAGRETQYF.